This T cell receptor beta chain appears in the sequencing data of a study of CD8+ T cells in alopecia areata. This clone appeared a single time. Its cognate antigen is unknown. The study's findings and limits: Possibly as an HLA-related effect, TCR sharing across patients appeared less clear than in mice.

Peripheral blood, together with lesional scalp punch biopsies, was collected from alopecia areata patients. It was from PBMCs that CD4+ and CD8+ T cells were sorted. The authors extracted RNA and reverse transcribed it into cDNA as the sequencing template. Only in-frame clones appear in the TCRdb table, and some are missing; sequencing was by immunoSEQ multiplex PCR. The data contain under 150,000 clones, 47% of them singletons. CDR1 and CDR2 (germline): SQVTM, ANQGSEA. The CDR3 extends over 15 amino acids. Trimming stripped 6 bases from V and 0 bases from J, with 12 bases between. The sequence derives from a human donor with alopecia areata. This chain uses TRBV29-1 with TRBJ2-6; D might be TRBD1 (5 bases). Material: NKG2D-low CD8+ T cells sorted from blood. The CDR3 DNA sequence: TGCAGCGTCCAGGGTGGGGACTCTGGGGCCAACGTCCTGACTTTC. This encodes CSVQGGDSGANVLTF.